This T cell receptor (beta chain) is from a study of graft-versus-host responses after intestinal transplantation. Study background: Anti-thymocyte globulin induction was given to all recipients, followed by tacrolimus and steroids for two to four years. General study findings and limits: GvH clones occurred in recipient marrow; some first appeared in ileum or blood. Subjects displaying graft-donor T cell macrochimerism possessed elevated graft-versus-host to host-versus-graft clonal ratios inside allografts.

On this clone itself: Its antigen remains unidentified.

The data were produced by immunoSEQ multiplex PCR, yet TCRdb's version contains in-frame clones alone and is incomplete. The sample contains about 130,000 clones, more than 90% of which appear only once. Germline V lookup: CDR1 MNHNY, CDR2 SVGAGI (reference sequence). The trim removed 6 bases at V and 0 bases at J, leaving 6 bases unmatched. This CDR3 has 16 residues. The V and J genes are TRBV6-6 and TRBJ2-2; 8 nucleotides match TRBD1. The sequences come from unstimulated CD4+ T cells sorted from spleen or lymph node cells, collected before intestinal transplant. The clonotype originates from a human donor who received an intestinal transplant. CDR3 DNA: TGTGCCAGCAGGAACGGACAGGGAGCGAACACCGGGGAGCTGTTTTTT. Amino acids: CASRNGQGANTGELFF.